These 20 T cell receptor beta chains share one sample of origin, sequenced in a study of regulatory T cells in long-lasting Graves disease. Time point noted: newly diagnosed GD, antithyroid drugs for less than 3 months. PBMCs were the source of the RNA used for TCR sequencing. The authors built TCR beta libraries using iRepertoire HTBI primers and Arm-PCR of CDR3 regions. TCRdb re-called the multiplex PCR reads through MiXCR, storing one row per CDR3 protein. The sample has 530,000 or so distinct CDR3 sequences; roughly 13% are singletons. These data also featured in a second study, about T cells in Graves' hyperthyroidism and ophthalmopathy.

The sample here was peripheral blood mononuclear cells (PBMCs), taken at new diagnosis, from a patient treated with antithyroid drugs. The source of these receptors is a man younger than 45 with Graves disease.

In this sample, this clonotype turned up a few times. V is TRBV20-1 and J is TRBJ2-5, with unresolved D. Trimming removed 3 bases from V and 5 bases from J, with 13 bases in between. This CDR3 has 13 amino acids. CDR1 and CDR2 from the germline V gene are DFQATT and SNEGSKA (reference sequence). The CDR3 DNA reads TGCAGTGCTAGGGCCCCCCAAGGGGAGACCCAGTACTTC. Its protein product is CSARAPQGETQYF.

This clonotype was detected ten times or more. The rearrangement joins TRBV7-9 to TRBJ2-1; either TRBD1 or TRBD2 may supply D (5 bases each). The CDR3 extends over 16 amino acids. Germline-derived CDR1 and CDR2 are SEHNR and FQNEAQ (reference sequence). Trimming took 5 bases from V and 2 from J, leaving 16 bases between them. CDR3 region: CASSGTEGLTYNEQFF. CDR3 sequence (DNA): TGTGCCAGCAGCGGCACCGAGGGGCTTACCTACAATGAGCAGTTCTTC.

The sample holds many counts of this clonotype. V is TRBV10-3 and J is TRBJ2-2, with TRBD1 matching 8 bases. This CDR3 is built from 15 residues. From germline, CDR1 is ENHRY and CDR2 SYGVKD. V shed 6 bases and J 5 bases; nucleotides not matched to a gene: 8. CDR3 in amino acids: CAIRADRVETGELFF. CDR3 DNA: TGTGCCATCAGGGCGGACAGGGTGGAAACCGGGGAGCTGTTTTTT.

This clonotype was seen a handful of times. The rearrangement links TRBV9 to TRBJ2-3; 10 nucleotides align to TRBD2. CDR3 length: 15 amino acids. The germline CDR1 and CDR2 sequences are SGDLS and YYNGEE. V gave up 0 bases and J gave up 8 bases; unmatched junction bases: 6. CDR3: CASSVGTSGSGTQYF. The CDR3 DNA follows: TGTGCCAGCAGCGTAGGGACTAGCGGAAGCGGTACGCAGTATTTT.

The chain couples TRBV18 to TRBJ1-2; D might be TRBD1 (5 bases). The V end lost 3 bases, the J end lost 8 bases, and 13 bases lay between the germline ends. The CDR3 is made up of 13 amino acids. Germline CDR1 KGHSH, CDR2 LQKENI. CDR3 region: CASSPQGSRGYTF. In DNA, the CDR3 is TGTGCCAGCTCACCTCAGGGCTCGAGGGGCTACACCTTC.

On this clonotype: Its ends do not fully match the called genes, so a read error is possible. J is TRBJ2-1 and V is TRBV12-3 or TRBV12-4, with D possibly being TRBD2 (6 bases). The CDR3 is 16 amino acids. The CDR3 loop is CAGSPTGTLRVYEQFF. In DNA, the CDR3 is TGTGCCGGCAGTCCAACCGGGACTCTTCGGGTCTATGAGCAGTTCTTC.

Details on this clonotype: This may come from a read error, since a much larger clone is one base off. This chain joins TRBV2 and TRBJ2-1, with 10 positions matching TRBD2. Per germline, CDR1 SNHLY and CDR2 FYNNEI. The CDR3 is made up of 20 amino acids. CDR3 sequence: CASSRGLAEFEPSSYNDQFF. For the CDR3, the DNA is TGTGCCAGCAGTCGAGGACTAGCGGAATTCGAACCTAGCTCCTACAATGATCAGTTCTTC.

In its sample, this clonotype was seen a few times. The V gene is TRBV6-1, the J gene TRBJ1-1; 8 bases line up with TRBD1. Germline CDR1 reads MNHNS; CDR2 reads SASEGT. This CDR3 comprises 13 residues. V shed 7 bases and J 5 bases; nucleotides not matched to a gene: 6. The CDR3 loop is CASTTGDWTEAFF. Here the CDR3 DNA reads TGTGCCAGCACGACAGGGGATTGGACTGAAGCTTTCTTT.

The chain recombines TRBV12-3 or TRBV12-4 with TRBJ1-5, with D perhaps TRBD1 (5 bases). The CDR3 spans 14 residues. The V gene lost 4 bases and the J gene lost 7 bases, with 14 bases spanning the gap. Written as DNA, the CDR3 is TGTGCCAGCAGTTCACAAGGGACGTTCCAGCCCCAGCATTTT. Translated: CASSSQGTFQPQHF.

This clonotype was seen only a few times. The chain is built from TRBV6-2 or TRBV6-3 and TRBJ1-1; the D is unclear. CDR3 length: 16 amino acids. In germline, CDR1 is MNHEY, CDR2 SVGEGT. Deletions cut 0 bases from V and 1 base from J, with 12 bases between. CDR3: CASSYSRDTKNTEAFF. CDR3 bases: TGTGCCAGCAGTTACTCGAGGGATACCAAGAACACTGAAGCTTTCTTT.

This chain uses TRBV15 with TRBJ1-4; D remains ambiguous. This CDR3 region has 15 residues. CDR1 is LNHNV and CDR2 is YYDKDF in the germline V gene (reference sequence). Between the trimmed V and J ends, which lost 1 base and 8 bases, there was a span of 14 bases. CDR3 DNA sequence: TGTGCCACCAGCAGAGTGGAGGGAAGACGGGAAAAACTGTTTTTT. Its protein is CATSRVEGRREKLFF. The variable domain in full, with the rest retrieved from reference TRBV15 and TRBJ1-4, is DAMVIQNPRYQVTQFGKPVTLSCSQTLNHNVMYWYQQKSSQAPKLLFHYYDKDFNNEADTPDNFQSRRPNTSFCFLDIRSPGLGDTAMYLCATSRVEGRREKLFFGSGTQLSVL.

This clonotype was picked up many times. The rearrangement uses TRBV5-1 and TRBJ1-1; no clear D gene. The CDR3 spans 14 residues. Germline V gene sequence: CDR1 SGHRS, CDR2 YFSETQ. Trimming left V 2 bases short and J 1 base short, with 9 bases between. Here the CDR3 reads CASSFSSGNTEAFF. The CDR3 DNA is TGCGCCAGCAGCTTCTCATCGGGGAACACTGAAGCTTTCTTT.

In this sample, this clonotype turned up many times. The rearrangement links TRBV10-3 to TRBJ1-1; perhaps TRBD1 as D (5 bases). Germline assignment: CDR1 ENHRY and CDR2 SYGVKD. The V and J ends lost 4 bases and 8 bases respectively, with 11 bases between them. CDR3 size: 12 residues. In nucleotides, the CDR3 is TGTGCCATCAGTGTGGGGGAGGGCGAAGCTTTCTTT. As protein: CAISVGEGEAFF.

About this clonotype: This could be a read error, since a much larger clone is one nucleotide away. V and J are TRBV6-2 or TRBV6-3 and TRBJ2-1; 8 bases are a match to TRBD1. CDR1 is MNHEY, CDR2 SVGEGT, per germline. V dropped 5 bases and J dropped 13; count of bases not matched to a gene: 16. The CDR3 is made up of 15 amino acids. The CDR3 coding sequence is TGTGCCAGCAGTGAGGCCACAGGGGGTAGGGAGACCCAGTTCTTC. Translating it yields CASSEATGGRETQFF.

This clonotype turned up a few times. The chain joins TRBV20-1 to TRBJ2-5; TRBD2 agrees at 9 bases. This CDR3 region has 15 residues. The V gene's germline CDR1 is DFQATT and CDR2 SNEGSKA (reference sequence). V lost 2 bases and J lost 1; bases outside the gene matches: 5. The CDR3 is CSARTSSGIQETQYF. The CDR3 region has the DNA TGCAGTGCTAGAACCTCTAGCGGGATCCAAGAGACCCAGTACTTC.

This clonotype was detected a few times. V usage is TRBV6-1 and J usage is TRBJ2-2; D call uncertain. V gave up 1 base and J gave up 6 bases, with 12 bases separating them. Looked up from germline, CDR1 is MNHNS and CDR2 is SASEGT. The CDR3 has 15 residues. CDR3 nucleotides: TGTGCCAGCAGTGAAGGGGTTGAGGCGTCCGGGGAGCTGTTTTTT. Amino acids: CASSEGVEASGELFF.

The table lists this clonotype with many counts. The chain combines TRBV2 with TRBJ2-1; TRBD1 matches 8 bases. CDR1 and CDR2 (germline): SNHLY, FYNNEI. The junction had 9 bases not matched to a gene; V was cut back by 7 bases and J by 10 bases. This CDR3 is built from 13 residues. The CDR3 region is CASNRDRSVEQFF. CDR3 DNA: TGTGCCAGCAACAGGGACAGGTCCGTCGAGCAGTTCTTC.

Ten or more counts support this clonotype. Relative to the germline gene, one junction end is altered; a read error may explain this. The chain carries TRBV5-1 and TRBJ1-1; D not resolved. The germline CDR1 and CDR2 sequences are SGHRS and YFSETQ. The CDR3 runs 13 residues. The DNA of the CDR3 is TGTGCCAGCAGCTTGGCCAGTAACACTGAAGCTTTCTTT. Amino acid sequence: CASSLASNTEAFF.

Ten or more counts support this clonotype. This chain joins TRBV12-3 or TRBV12-4 and TRBJ1-1; D gene uncertain. The germline V and J ends were trimmed by 2 bases and 8 bases, with 9 bases remaining between them. The CDR3 has 12 residues. CDR3 coding DNA: TGTGCCAGCAGTTTAATGGGTTTAGAAGCTTTCTTT. Amino acid sequence: CASSLMGLEAFF.

This clonotype was seen ten or more times. The chain recombines TRBV2 with TRBJ2-4, with D perhaps TRBD1 (5 bases). The germline gives CDR1 SNHLY, CDR2 FYNNEI. Trimming shortened V by 1 base and J by 6 bases, and 13 bases separated the two germline ends. This CDR3 contains 15 residues. CDR3 bases: TGTGCCAGCAGTGAAGGGCGCAGGGTCGGAAACATTCAGTACTTC. As protein: CASSEGRRVGNIQYF.